This note documents a single T cell receptor beta chain sequence. Followed longitudinally, the Seattle patients had been enrolled during active infection. This entry comes from a study of blood T cell repertoires in COVID-19. The overall study: Samples representing acute and convalescent COVID-19 were sourced from the United States, Italy and Spain. PBMCs, B-cell-depleted T cells, or T cells provided the cDNA or gDNA that made up the material.

Germline-derived CDR1 and CDR2 are ENHRY and SYGVKD. This CDR3 has 16 residues. V lost 0 bases and J 0 bases, leaving 9 bases between the germline ends. In the study's own analysis: Estimation of nucleated cell counts was performed using reference gene primer amplification. Assay used: immunoSEQ multiplex PCR; TCRdb lists only in-frame clones, some missing. V, J and clone size derive from that table, while D and trimming were established from the DNA sequence. The sample consists of about 500,000 clones, roughly nine tenths of them appearing once. Input material: peripheral blood. The sequence came from a man aged 18 to 30 with COVID-19, enrolled during active disease. V is TRBV10-3 and J is TRBJ2-1; maybe TRBD2 (7 bases). The CDR3 DNA is TGTGCCATCAGTGAGTCAAGGGGGGGCTCCTACAATGAGCAGTTCTTC. Its translation is CAISESRGGSYNEQFF.